This TCR beta chain was documented in a study of technical replicates of blood from a handful of donors. CDR3 length equals 13 residues. The ends were cut back, 0 bases at V and 6 bases at J, with 8 bases in the middle. The V gene's germline CDR1 is SGDLS and CDR2 YYNGEE. Profiling relied on immunoSEQ multiplex PCR, and the TCRdb table lists in-frame clones only, not all of them. The repertoire includes about 64,000 clones, 75% to 90% of them detected once, and approximately 4.7% sits in the top ten. Input material: PBMCs. The origin of this receptor is a human donor in good health. Some clones in this sample may be carry-over from other donors' samples. The chain joins TRBV9 to TRBJ2-3, with a possible D match to TRBD1 (5 bases). The DNA for the CDR3 is TGTGCCAGCAGCGTAGCTGGGGCGGATACGCAGTATTTT. Translation gives CASSVAGADTQYF.